The 24 T cell receptor beta chains below all came from one sample that was sequenced in a study of tumor-infiltrating lymphocytes in primary liver carcinoma. The authors made TCR beta cDNA from around 500 ng total RNA with a constant-region primer. Nested multiplex PCR, run for three rounds with slightly modified ARM-PCR, yielded TCR beta libraries. PCR rounds one and two used TRBV1-TRBV30 forward primers with a C-beta reverse primer for approximately 11 cycles each. TCRdb used MiXCR to reprocess the multiplex PCR reads, holding one entry per CDR3 protein. Among around 190,000 distinct CDR3 sequences listed, around four fifths were seen once. Total RNA and DNA came together from approximately 20-30 mg of bulk tissue without cell sorting. Material: tumor tissue from primary liver carcinoma. The receptor set was obtained from a man aged 35-49 years with primary liver carcinoma and hepatitis B virus infection.

In regard to this clonotype: Compared with germline, one end of the junction differs, possibly owing to a read error. The chain couples TRBV11-3 to TRBJ2-7, with D possibly TRBD2 on 6 matching bases. The germline V gene encodes CDR1 SGHNT and CDR2 YENEEA. The CDR3 loop spans 15 amino acids. This chain's CDR3 is CASSLGSGTRYEQNF. CDR3 nucleotides: TGTGCCAGCAGCTTAGGCTCCGGGACTCGCTACGAACAGAACTTC. Full variable domain (outside the CDR3, taken from reference TRBV11-3 and TRBJ2-7): EAGVVQSPRYKIIEKKQPVAFWCNPISGHNTLYWYLQNLGQGPELLIRYENEEAVDDSQLPKDRFSAERLKGVDSTLKIQPAELGDSAVYLCASSLGSGTRYEQNFGPGTRLTVT.

A note on this clonotype: One end of the junction fails to match germline, which may point to a read error. The chain carries TRBV29-1 and TRBJ2-7; D is possibly TRBD2 (5 bases). The CDR3 has 13 residues. The V gene's germline CDR1 is SQVTM and CDR2 ANQGSEA. The chain's CDR3 is CSVRVLLSYEQYF. The CDR3 region has the DNA TGTAGCGTGAGAGTCCTCCTCTCCTACGAGCAGTACTTC.

This clonotype has a handful of counts. CDR3 sequence: CASSFGTNTEAFF. CDR3 sequence (DNA): TGTGCCAGCAGCTTCGGGACGAACACTGAAGCTTTCTTT. The chain combines TRBV7-2 with TRBJ1-1; D might be TRBD1 (5 bases). Per the germline V gene, CDR1 is SGHTA and CDR2 is FQGNSA. V was shortened by 3 bases and J by 1 base, with 6 bases between the two germline ends. The CDR3 extends over 13 amino acids.

This chain connects TRBV6-5 to TRBJ1-5; weak D call: TRBD1 (6 bases). The CDR3 runs 13 residues. Trimming stripped 8 bases from V and 7 bases from J, with 15 bases between. Germline CDR1 is MNHEY and CDR2 is SVGAGI. The CDR3 protein is CASGLQGKQPQHF. The CDR3 nucleotides read TGTGCCAGCGGCTTACAGGGTAAACAGCCCCAGCATTTT.

This clonotype appeared many times. The rearrangement links TRBV5-4 to TRBJ2-7; D gene ambiguous. V lost 2 bases, J lost 2 bases, and 11 bases lay in between. This CDR3 spans 14 amino acids. Per germline, CDR1 SGHNT and CDR2 YYREEE (reference sequence). CDR3 DNA sequence: TGTGCCAGCAGCTTCTCCCCAGGACCCTACGAGCAGTACTTC. Protein: CASSFSPGPYEQYF.

The chain links TRBV5-5 to TRBJ2-5; D remains ambiguous. V was cut by 0 bases and J by 8 bases, with 17 bases left in between. The CDR3 spans 15 residues. The germline V gene has CDR1 SGHKS and CDR2 YYEKEE (reference sequence). The CDR3 region has the DNA TGTGCCAGCAGCTTGGAATCATACCCTAGGGATACCCAGTACTTC. It specifies CASSLESYPRDTQYF.

A remark on this clonotype: A read error may account for a junction end that differs from germline. This chain uses TRBV28 with TRBJ2-1; maybe TRBD2 (6 bases). The length of the CDR3 is 16 residues. The V gene's germline CDR1 is MDHEN and CDR2 SYDVKM. CDR3 region: CASSLPSRRALNEQFF. Written as DNA, the CDR3 is TGTGCTAGCAGTCTCCCTAGCAGGAGGGCCCTCAATGAGCAGTTCTTC.

With respect to this clonotype: The germline gene is not matched at one end of the junction; a read error may be the cause. The chain has TRBV6-1 and TRBJ2-6; 7 bases agree with TRBD1. Germline CDR1 and CDR2: MNHNS and SASEGT. CDR3 length: 18 amino acids. Here the CDR3 DNA reads TGTGCCAGCAGACCTCTTAGAGGGGGCTTCTCTGGGGTCAACGTCCTTACTTTC. Protein sequence: CASRPLRGGFSGVNVLTF.

The gene calls are TRBV29-1 and TRBJ1-6; D call uncertain. Germline V gene sequence: CDR1 SQVTM, CDR2 ANQGSEA. CDR3 length equals 13 residues. The V and J ends lost 7 bases and 7 bases respectively, with 14 bases between them. CDR3 sequence reads: CSASKERNSPLHF. In DNA form, the CDR3 reads TGCAGCGCTTCCAAGGAAAGAAATTCACCCCTCCACTTT. Full variable domain (rest looked up from reference TRBV29-1 and TRBJ1-6): SAVISQKPSRDICQRGTSLTIQCQVDSQVTMMFWYRQQPGQSLTLIATANQGSEATYESGFVIDKFPISRPNLTFSTLTVSNMSPEDSSIYLCSASKERNSPLHFGNGTRLTVT.

The sample holds a few counts of this clonotype. The rearrangement joins TRBV5-1 to TRBJ2-3; D possibly corresponds to TRBD2 (6 bases). V was cut by 4 bases and J by 0 bases, with 12 bases left in between. The CDR3 runs to 15 residues. Germline V gene lookup returns CDR1 SGHRS and CDR2 YFSETQ. The CDR3 here is CASSLQGGSTDTQYF. The CDR3 coding sequence is TGCGCCAGCAGCCTTCAGGGAGGCAGCACAGATACGCAGTATTTT. The variable domain in full, with the rest retrieved from reference TRBV5-1 and TRBJ2-3, is KAGVTQTPRYLIKTRGQQVTLSCSPISGHRSVSWYQQTPGQGLQFLFEYFSETQRNKGNFPGRFSGRQFSNSRSEMNVSTLELGDSALYLCASSLQGGSTDTQYFGPGTRLTVL.

As regards this clonotype: One end of the junction fails to match germline, which may point to a read error. The chain recombines TRBV5-4 with TRBJ2-5, with no clear D. The CDR3 length is 14 residues. The germline V gene encodes CDR1 SGHNT and CDR2 YYREEE (reference sequence). The chain's CDR3 is CASSLVSTEETQYF. The DNA of the CDR3 is TGTGCCAGCAGCCTCGTCTCTACGGAAGAGACCCAATACTTC.

A word on this clonotype: The junction departs from the called germline gene at one end, perhaps through a read error. The rearrangement joins TRBV5-4 to TRBJ2-3; the D is unclear. This CDR3 spans 14 amino acids. Germline assignment: CDR1 SGHNT and CDR2 YYREEE (reference sequence). CDR3 bases: TGTGCCAGCAGCTTAGCGAGAGTCGGAGATACGCACTATTTT. Translated, it gives CASSLARVGDTHYF.

Details on this clonotype: An end of the junction does not agree with germline; a read error may underlie this. The chain is built from TRBV11-2 and TRBJ2-7, with D tentatively TRBD2 (6 bases). Germline V gene sequence: CDR1 SGHAT, CDR2 FQNNGV. This CDR3 comprises 15 residues. The CDR3: CASSLGLRRSYELYF. The CDR3 DNA reads as TGCGCCAGCAGCTTAGGACTAAGACGCTCCTACGAGCTGTATTTC.

The chain uses TRBV29-1 and TRBJ1-1; perhaps TRBD1 as D (5 bases). Germline loops: CDR1 SQVTM, CDR2 ANQGSEA. CDR3 length: 12 residues. Trimming removed 7 bases at V and 12 bases at J, with 21 bases between. In nucleotides, the CDR3 is TGCAGCGCCATCGGAGAGGGGACTGGAACTTTCTTT. It encodes CSAIGEGTGTFF.

Comments on this clonotype: This clone may be a read error of a much larger clone one base away. The CDR3 is CAWIKLAYNEQFF. The CDR3 nucleotides read TGTGCCTGGATCAAGCTGGCCTACAATGAGCAGTTCTTC. This rearrangement joins TRBV30 to TRBJ2-1; no reliable D call. The germline CDR1 and CDR2 sequences are GTSNPN and SVGIG (reference sequence). The length of the CDR3 is 13 residues. Trimming stripped 4 bases from V and 2 bases from J, with 9 bases between.

Concerning this clonotype: A read error is possible here, since a much larger clone lies one base away. The V and J genes are TRBV28 and TRBJ2-1; TRBD2 aligns across 12 bases. Looked up from germline, CDR1 is MDHEN and CDR2 is SYDVKM. This CDR3 spans 16 amino acids. The CDR3 nucleotides are TGTGCCAACAGTCTCCCTAGCGGGAGGGCCCTCAATGAGCAGTTCTTC. The encoded protein is CANSLPSGRALNEQFF.

As for this clonotype: The CDR3 does not close with the conserved phenylalanine or tryptophan, likely indicating a read error. The chain is built from TRBV20-1 and TRBJ2-1; D could derive from TRBD1 or TRBD2 (7 bases each). Germline CDR1 reads DFQATT; CDR2 reads SNEGSKA (reference sequence). This CDR3 is 13 amino acids long. The CDR3 is CSALPRGGGEQFL. DNA of the CDR3: TGTAGTGCTCTCCCCAGGGGGGGCGGTGAGCAGTTCCTC.

Of note for this clonotype: This CDR3 is missing its conserved last phenylalanine or tryptophan, likely due to a read error. The chain links TRBV28 to TRBJ1-5, with D tentatively TRBD1 (6 bases). The CDR3 extends over 14 amino acids. V was clipped by 6 bases and J by 6 bases, with 15 bases between them. The V gene's germline CDR1 is MDHEN and CDR2 SYDVKM. The CDR3 spells CASRFTGSIQPQHV. The CDR3 region has the DNA TGTGCCAGCAGGTTCACAGGGTCGATTCAGCCCCAGCATGTT.

This clonotype showed up just a few times. V usage is TRBV28 and J usage is TRBJ1-2; TRBD1 agrees at 8 bases. V lost 7 bases and J lost 4; bases outside the gene matches: 8. The germline CDR1 and CDR2 sequences are MDHEN and SYDVKM. CDR3 size: 14 residues. CDR3 in DNA: TGTGCCAGCAATTCCGGACAGGGCACCTATGGCTACACCTTC. It is translated as CASNSGQGTYGYTF.

As for this clonotype: One junction end disagrees with the germline gene, perhaps due to a read error. The genes are TRBV29-1 and TRBJ2-1; 16 positions match TRBD2. This CDR3 contains 15 residues. Germline lookup yields CDR1 SQVTM and CDR2 ANQGSEA. The CDR3 nucleotides read TGCAACGTTGACGGGACTAGCGGGAGGGATTGGGAGCAGTTCTTC. It codes for CNVDGTSGRDWEQFF.

In regard to this clonotype: Since a much larger clone is just one base distant, this may be a read error. The chain links TRBV5-8 to TRBJ2-1; weak D call: TRBD1 (6 bases). Germline V lookup: CDR1 SGHTS, CDR2 YDEGEE. V dropped 0 bases and J dropped 5 bases, with 9 bases sitting between them. The CDR3 sequence is 14 residues long. This chain's CDR3 is CASSLGTVNNEQFF. CDR3 DNA: TGTGCCAGCAGCTTGGGGACAGTGAACAATGAGCAGTTCTTC.

About this clonotype itself: The CDR3 does not end in the conserved phenylalanine or tryptophan, so this is likely a read error. This chain joins TRBV29-1 and TRBJ2-5; possible D gene TRBD1, 5 bases. The CDR3 has 14 residues. Germline loops: CDR1 SQVTM, CDR2 ANQGSEA. The DNA of the CDR3 is TGCAGCATTGAAGATGTCGGACATGGAGAGACCCAGTACTAC. Protein sequence: CSIEDVGHGETQYY.

As regards this clonotype: Compared with germline, one end of the junction differs, possibly owing to a read error. The gene calls are TRBV29-1 and TRBJ2-7; possibly TRBD1 for D (5 bases). Germline values: CDR1 SQVTM, CDR2 ANQGSEA. The CDR3 has 13 residues. The CDR3 nucleotides read TGCAGTGTTGTACAGGACAATTCCTACGAGCAGTACTTC. This codes for CSVVQDNSYEQYF.

This clonotype is a singleton in its sample. No conserved phenylalanine or tryptophan is present at the end of the CDR3, so a read error is the likely explanation. V gene TRBV6-5 combines with J gene TRBJ2-1; TRBD2 aligns across 12 bases. Losses at the gene ends were 9 bases for V and 3 bases for J; bases not matched to a gene: 12. CDR1 is MNHEY, CDR2 SVGAGI, per germline. The CDR3 is 17 amino acids. CDR3 coding DNA: TGTGCCAGGAGACCACCTGGACTAGCGGGGATCTACAATGAGCAGTTCCTC. It encodes CARRPPGLAGIYNEQFL.